Below, 31 T cell receptor beta chains from the same sample are listed, as sequenced in a study of breast tumors, draining lymph nodes, adjacent tissues. TCRdb called the multiplex PCR reads again in MiXCR, with one record for every CDR3 protein. The sample lists 150,000 to 200,000 distinct CDR3 sequences; approximately 30% were seen once. Breast cancer patients provided tissue from their axillary draining lymph nodes. The material sequenced was axillary lymph node tissue. The receptor set was obtained from a female donor with breast cancer. Some clones in this sample may be carry-over from other donors' samples.

This clonotype was found once. J is TRBJ1-1 and V is TRBV7-3, with D tentatively TRBD1 (5 bases). The V gene's germline CDR1 is SGHTA and CDR2 FQGTGA. The CDR3 runs to 13 residues. V shed 4 bases and J shed 1 base, with 7 bases lying between them. In DNA form, the CDR3 reads TGTGCCAGCAGCTCGGGACGGAACACTGAAGCTTTCTTT. Amino acid sequence: CASSSGRNTEAFF.

This clonotype was observed at least ten times. CDR3 region: CASSTLLGNQETQYF. DNA of the CDR3: TGTGCCAGCAGCACCCTACTGGGGAACCAAGAGACCCAGTACTTC. V is TRBV7-9 and J is TRBJ2-5; D remains ambiguous. CDR3 length: 15 residues. Germline loops: CDR1 SEHNR, CDR2 FQNEAQ (reference sequence). V was cut by 5 bases and J by 0 bases, with 13 bases left in between. The full variable domain, with the rest looked up from reference TRBV7-9 and TRBJ2-5, is DTGVSQNPRHKITKRGQNVTFRCDPISEHNRLYWYRQTLGQGPEFLTYFQNEAQLEKSRLLSDRFSAERPKGSFSTLEIQRTEQGDSAMYLCASSTLLGNQETQYFGPGTRLLVL.

This clonotype was counted many times. The chain has TRBV20-1 and TRBJ2-1; possible D gene TRBD2, 5 bases. The germline CDR1 and CDR2 sequences are DFQATT and SNEGSKA (reference sequence). The CDR3 contains 14 residues. V gave up 1 base and J gave up 7 bases, with 14 bases separating them. The CDR3 protein is CSARGVGIRNEQFF. The CDR3 DNA follows: TGCAGTGCTAGAGGGGTCGGGATTAGGAATGAGCAGTTCTTC.

This chain uses TRBV3-1 with TRBJ1-2; D is uncertain. The V gene's germline CDR1 is LGHDT and CDR2 YNNKEL (reference sequence). V lost 2 bases, J lost 3 bases, and 7 bases lay in between. There are 13 residues in the CDR3. The CDR3 protein is CASSQQRDYGYTF. As DNA, the CDR3 is TGTGCCAGCAGCCAACAGCGAGACTATGGCTACACCTTC.

A note on this clonotype: The junction departs from the called germline gene at one end, perhaps through a read error. V usage is TRBV19 and J usage is TRBJ2-1; tentative D call: TRBD2 (7 bases). From germline, CDR1 is LNHDA and CDR2 SQIVND (reference sequence). The CDR3 is 15 amino acids. CDR3 sequence: CAGSMDSLGGDEQFF. The CDR3 nucleotides read TGTGCCGGTAGTATGGACAGCCTGGGAGGGGATGAGCAGTTCTTC.

This clonotype has a count of ten or more. The chain employs TRBV29-1 and TRBJ1-2; D is possibly TRBD1 (6 bases). The CDR3 spans 12 residues. The germline V gene has CDR1 SQVTM and CDR2 ANQGSEA. Trimming shortened V by 6 bases and J by 0 bases, and 8 bases separated the two germline ends. CDR3 DNA sequence: TGCAGCGTGCGACAGGCTAACTATGGCTACACCTTC. Residues: CSVRQANYGYTF.

The chain links TRBV6-1 to TRBJ2-7; TRBD1 or TRBD2 may be the D gene (6 bases each). Looked up from germline, CDR1 is MNHNS and CDR2 is SASEGT. V was cut by 2 bases and J by 6 bases, with 23 bases left in between. This CDR3 is built from 17 residues. The CDR3: CASSEWLVGGGLLEQYF. CDR3 in DNA: TGTGCCAGCAGTGAATGGTTAGTCGGGGGCGGATTACTCGAGCAGTACTTC.

About this clonotype: Since a much larger clone is just one base distant, this may be a read error. The chain combines TRBV5-5 with TRBJ2-3, with a weak D call TRBD1 (6 bases). Germline V gene data show CDR1 as SGHKS and CDR2 as YYEKEE (reference sequence). CDR3 length equals 13 residues. In nucleotides, the CDR3 is TGTGCCAGCAGCTTGGACCGGACAGATGCGCAGTATTTT. Its protein is CASSLDRTDAQYF.

In its sample, this clonotype was seen a few times. J is TRBJ2-7 and V is TRBV6-5; D is uncertain. V dropped 5 bases and J dropped 7 bases, with 15 bases sitting between them. The CDR3 runs 13 residues. CDR1 and CDR2 (germline): MNHEY, SVGAGI. In nucleotides, the CDR3 is TGTGCCAGCAGTCCCTCCCCCTCGATTGAGCAGTACTTC. Amino acids: CASSPSPSIEQYF.

This clonotype was recorded many times. This rearrangement joins TRBV6-5 to TRBJ2-3, with a possible D match to TRBD2 (7 bases). Germline V CDR1 and CDR2: MNHEY, SVGAGI. Deletions cut 5 bases from V and 1 base from J, with 13 bases between. The CDR3 spans 15 residues. The CDR3: CASSPRGGGTDTQYF. CDR3 sequence (DNA): TGTGCCAGCAGTCCCAGGGGAGGGGGCACAGATACGCAGTATTTT.

At least ten counts were recorded for this clonotype. The chain couples TRBV2 to TRBJ2-1; 12 nucleotides line up with TRBD2. The CDR3 totals 15 residues. Germline V gene sequence: CDR1 SNHLY, CDR2 FYNNEI. Losses at the gene ends were 2 bases for V and 7 bases for J; bases not matched to a gene: 3. CDR3 protein: CASSELAGGQNEQFF. The CDR3 DNA reads TGTGCCAGCAGTGAACTAGCGGGGGGGCAGAATGAGCAGTTCTTC.

This clonotype was seen more than once but under ten times. J is TRBJ2-7 and V is TRBV28, with 8 bases that match TRBD1. The V gene end was trimmed by 6 bases and the J gene end by 7 bases; junction bases not matched to a gene: 5. Looked up from germline, CDR1 is MDHEN and CDR2 is SYDVKM. This CDR3 is 12 amino acids long. The CDR3 DNA reads as TGTGCCAGCAGCACCGACAGGGGTGAGCAGTACTTC. Its translation is CASSTDRGEQYF.

The table lists this clonotype with many counts. This chain uses TRBV12-3 or TRBV12-4 with TRBJ2-1, with 7 nucleotides matching TRBD2. There are 16 residues in the CDR3. The V segment lost 0 bases and the J segment 8 bases; nucleotides outside the gene matches: 10. CDR3 residues: CASSLARGSGGDEQFF. The CDR3 coding sequence is TGTGCCAGCAGTTTAGCGCGGGGCTCGGGGGGAGATGAGCAGTTCTTC.

The chain employs TRBV10-1 and TRBJ1-2; D ambiguous. V lost 7 bases and J 4 bases, leaving 34 bases between the germline ends. This CDR3 has 20 residues. The V gene's germline CDR1 is WNHNN and CDR2 SYGVQD (reference sequence). The CDR3 is CASKSYRPRGSGESSYGYTF. The CDR3 nucleotides read TGCGCCAGCAAGAGTTACAGACCCCGAGGGAGCGGGGAATCTAGCTATGGCTACACCTTC.

The chain has TRBV7-8 and TRBJ2-1, with 9 bases lining up with TRBD2. CDR3 length equals 18 residues. Looked up from germline, CDR1 is SGHVS and CDR2 is FQNEAQ. V gave up 1 base and J gave up 4 bases; unmatched junction bases: 11. The CDR3 sequence: CASSLDRCGGGRYNEQFF. CDR3 in DNA: TGTGCCAGCAGCTTAGACAGATGCGGGGGGGGGAGGTACAATGAGCAGTTCTTC. Full variable domain (missing parts from reference TRBV7-8 and TRBJ2-1): GAGVSQSPRYKVAKRGQDVALRCDPISGHVSLFWYQQALGQGPEFLTYFQNEAQLDKSGLPSDRFFAERPEGSVSTLKIQRTQQEDSAVYLCASSLDRCGGGRYNEQFFGPGTRLTVL.

This rearrangement joins TRBV18 to TRBJ1-2; 7 bases line up with TRBD1. CDR1 KGHSH and CDR2 LQKENI come from the germline V gene. The J segment lost 6 bases and the V segment lost 1 base, leaving 5 bases of the junction unmatched. This CDR3 comprises 14 residues. The CDR3 bases are TGTGCCAGCTCACCACGGGACAGCACCCATGGCTACACCTTC. Translating gives CASSPRDSTHGYTF.

This clonotype has more than one count but fewer than ten. A much larger clone lies a single base off, so this may be a read error. This chain joins TRBV6-4 and TRBJ1-5; 8 nucleotides line up with TRBD1. The length of the CDR3 is 13 residues. In germline, CDR1 is MRHNA, CDR2 SNTAGT. The V and J ends lost 5 bases and 6 bases, in that order; junction bases with no gene match: 3. CDR3 residues: CASSQQGGQPQHF. In DNA form, the CDR3 reads TGTGCCAGCAGTCAACAGGGGGGTCAGCCCCAGCATTTT.

This clonotype appeared a single time. This may arise from a read error, as a much more abundant clone is one base away. The CDR3, as DNA: TGTGCCTGGGCTCTAGCGGGAGAAGGGTCCTACGAGCAGTACTTC. It codes for CAWALAGEGSYEQYF. The genes are TRBV9 and TRBJ2-7; 10 bases are a match to TRBD2. V trimming: 10 bases; J trimming: 1 base; junction bases outside the gene matches: 11. CDR3 length equals 15 residues. Germline CDR1 is SGDLS and CDR2 is YYNGEE.

This clonotype appeared many times. The CDR3 sequence is CAISESLAGGRTDTQYF. The CDR3 region has the DNA TGTGCCATCAGTGAAAGTCTAGCGGGAGGGAGGACAGATACGCAGTATTTT. The chain combines TRBV10-3 with TRBJ2-3, with 12 bases matching TRBD2. The germline gives CDR1 ENHRY, CDR2 SYGVKD. This CDR3 comprises 17 residues. The junction had 7 bases not matched to a gene; V was cut back by 3 bases and J by 3 bases.

This clonotype was seen at least ten times. The V gene is TRBV24-1, the J gene TRBJ2-1; TRBD2 agrees at 11 bases. Germline V CDR1 and CDR2: KGHDR, SFDVKD. With 2 bases clipped from V and 8 bases from J, the junction kept 7 bases outside the gene matches. The CDR3 spans 16 residues. This CDR3 is CATSDSSSGRLDEQFF. For the CDR3, the DNA is TGTGCCACCAGTGATTCGTCTAGCGGGAGGCTCGATGAGCAGTTCTTC.

This clonotype was counted between two and nine times. The V call is TRBV29-1, the J call TRBJ2-1; TRBD2 matches 11 bases. The CDR3 runs 15 residues. CDR1 and CDR2 (germline): SQVTM, ANQGSEA. With 1 base clipped from V and 5 bases from J, the junction kept 4 bases outside the gene matches. CDR3 protein: CSVEVAGGLNNEQFF. The CDR3 nucleotides read TGCAGCGTTGAAGTAGCGGGGGGGCTTAACAATGAGCAGTTCTTC.

The genes are TRBV2 and TRBJ2-1; D is uncertain. CDR3 length: 13 amino acids. V lost 1 base and J 4 bases, leaving 5 bases between the germline ends. Germline V gives CDR1 SNHLY, CDR2 FYNNEI. In DNA form, the CDR3 reads TGTGCCAGCAGTGAAGTTCAATACAATGAGCAGTTCTTC. As protein: CASSEVQYNEQFF.

This clonotype was observed many times. J is TRBJ1-5 and V is TRBV12-3 or TRBV12-4; possibly TRBD1 for D (6 bases). Trimming took 4 bases from V and 3 from J, leaving 16 bases between them. This CDR3 is 16 amino acids long. DNA of the CDR3: TGTGCCAGCAGTTCCCCCGCGGGGGCGAACAATCAGCCCCAGCATTTT. This encodes CASSSPAGANNQPQHF.

The gene calls are TRBV9 and TRBJ2-7; D might be TRBD1 or TRBD2, each matching 6 bases. This CDR3 comprises 14 residues. Trimming cost V 3 bases and J 5 bases, with 15 bases left between them. CDR1 is SGDLS and CDR2 is YYNGEE in the germline V gene. The CDR3 protein is CASSGVGGFHEQYF. In nucleotides, the CDR3 is TGTGCCAGCAGCGGGGTGGGGGGCTTCCACGAGCAGTACTTC.

The sample holds many counts of this clonotype. V is TRBV4-2 and J is TRBJ2-3; D is uncertain. Trimming removed 0 bases from V and 2 bases from J, with 12 bases in between. Germline values: CDR1 LGHNA, CDR2 YNFKEQ. The CDR3 is 16 amino acids. CDR3 coding DNA: TGTGCCAGCAGCCAAGAAAGGACGGCTGTCACAGATACGCAGTATTTT. It yields the protein CASSQERTAVTDTQYF.

The sample holds a few counts of this clonotype. The V call is TRBV27, the J call TRBJ2-1; the match to TRBD2 covers 8 bases. Germline values: CDR1 MNHEY, CDR2 SMNVEV (reference sequence). The V segment lost 2 bases and the J segment 8 bases; nucleotides outside the gene matches: 11. The CDR3 loop spans 16 amino acids. The DNA of the CDR3 is TGTGCCAGCAGTTTAAGGGCGGGGGGTTTTAGGGATGAGCAGTTCTTC. This codes for CASSLRAGGFRDEQFF.

As regards this clonotype: This may be a read error, as it is one base from a much larger clone. This chain uses TRBV30 with TRBJ2-7; D is perhaps TRBD2 (6 bases). Per the germline V gene, CDR1 is GTSNPN and CDR2 is SVGIG (reference sequence). Trimming cost V 5 bases and J 5 bases, with 19 bases left between them. The length of the CDR3 is 14 residues. CDR3 protein: CAWGLPGLTDEQYF. In DNA, the CDR3 is TGTGCCTGGGGGCTACCGGGACTTACCGACGAGCAGTACTTC.

Many counts were recorded for this clonotype. CDR3 sequence (DNA): TGTGCCAGCAGCGTTTTTGGGACCCAGAATATTTACAATGAGCAGTTCTTC. It is translated as CASSVFGTQNIYNEQFF. The gene calls are TRBV11-2 and TRBJ2-1; D assignment may be TRBD1 or TRBD2 (5 bases each). This CDR3 spans 17 amino acids. Trimming took off 5 bases at V and 4 bases at J, with 21 bases between the two ends. CDR1 and CDR2 from the germline V gene are SGHAT and FQNNGV.

This clonotype was seen ten or more times. The V gene is TRBV18, the J gene TRBJ2-1; no firm D call. Germline lookup yields CDR1 KGHSH and CDR2 LQKENI. Trimming stripped 8 bases from V and 0 bases from J, with 11 bases between. The CDR3 is 14 residues long. The CDR3 nucleotides read TGTGCCAGCGAGCTGGACGGCTCCTACAATGAGCAGTTCTTC. This codes for CASELDGSYNEQFF.

J is TRBJ2-5 and V is TRBV29-1; 8 bases align to TRBD2. CDR1 is SQVTM and CDR2 is ANQGSEA in the germline V gene. The ends lost 6 bases at V and 5 bases at J; junction bases unmatched: 5. This CDR3 is 12 amino acids long. In nucleotides, the CDR3 is TGCAGCGTGGAGCGGGAGCACGAGACCCAGTACTTC. Its translation: CSVEREHETQYF.

This clonotype came up many times. The chain couples TRBV18 to TRBJ2-3; D is uncertain. V lost 10 bases and J 2 bases, leaving 7 bases between the germline ends. CDR1 and CDR2 from the germline V gene are KGHSH and LQKENI. The CDR3 consists of 11 residues. The CDR3 sequence: CATLSTDTQYF. For the CDR3, the DNA is TGTGCCACCCTTTCCACAGATACGCAGTATTTT.